The present entry profiles one T cell receptor beta chain with its context. The antigen this receptor binds is unknown. No base qualities exist here, and no much larger clone lies one base off it. This record belongs to a study of shared clonotypes between healthy human individuals (dated by TCRdb to between 2020 and 2021). Study-wide context: A couple of women and a few men aged 18 to 49 years were included in the cohort. To increase sequencing depth and limit assay-specific biases, TCR repertoire library preparation and sequencing were carried out by different laboratories using diverse techniques. Between about 0.8 and 9 billion PBMCs per donor were obtained by leukapheresis. To estimate repertoire size and how much clonotypes are shared between individuals, the study performed deep sequencing of blood TCR repertoires from a few healthy adults. For each donor, three plates each were used for CD4 naive and CD4 memory, two plates were used for CD8 naive, and one plate was used for CD8 memory.

The donors were healthy, HIV-negative adults who had no recently reported acute infections or vaccinations. Every donor was a Caucasian adult living in Nashville, Tennessee, USA. CD4+ T cells were enriched by magnetic negative selection, after which naive cells were positively selected on CD45RA and the negative fraction was taken as the memory subset. Blood was collected by leukapheresis, and PBMCs were isolated by Ficoll-Histopaque density gradient centrifugation and then cryopreserved in liquid nitrogen vapor phase. Analytical flow cytometry was used to check the purity and quantity of each magnetically sorted T cell population. From each sorted fraction, genomic DNA was isolated and quantified by UV absorbance on a Nanodrop 2000c. Using the deep immunoSEQ assay, multiplex PCR amplified TCR CDR3 regions from genomic DNA. For each cell subset, the extracted genomic DNA was distributed evenly across all wells of several immunoSEQ 96-well plates, and each plate served as one replicate. For sorted subsets, roughly 200 ng of genomic DNA, equivalent to some 33,000 T cell genomes, went into each replicate PCR. Purified libraries were quantified with a Qubit 3.0 fluorometer, sized on a Bioanalyzer 2100, and re-quantified with the KAPA Library Quantification kit. Each immunoSEQ 96-well plate was sequenced on its own single-read 150-cycle Illumina NextSeq 550 flow cell. Concerning the study's data processing: The immunoSEQ output contained only junctional sequences without quality scores, so filtering could not match that applied to full-length reads. Sequences were annotated with PyIR, a Python wrapper for IgBLAST v1.9, and V/J genes and CDR3 were assigned using IMGT germline references. Any read was removed if the V/J assignment was weak (E-value above 1e-6), the CDR3 was missing, or the read contained stop codons, out-of-frame junctions, or ambiguous translated residues. V3J clonotypes were defined as sequences sharing the same inferred V gene, J gene, and CDR3 amino acid sequence. Percentage overlap between repertoires was computed as shared unique clonotypes divided by the size of the smaller repertoire. Three approaches were used to assess repertoire richness: RTK rarefaction, the Chao1 estimator, and Recon v2.1 estimates of unobserved clonotypes. Generation probabilities were computed with OLGA for all TCRbeta clonotypes obtained by the gDNA method from four donors. TCRdb holds this immuneACCESS table with in-frame rearrangements only. Some clones are missing; in checked studies, unresolved V genes explain under half, and the rest has no known cause. The DNA was the basis for D and trimming; V, J and clone size are from that table. This sample lists about 530,000 clones; almost 97% were detected once. Approximately 0.06% of the sample goes to the ten largest clones.

As encoded in the germline V gene (reference sequence), CDR1 is MNHEY while CDR2 is SMNVEV. The CDR3 measures 12 amino acids from cysteine to phenylalanine. Just CDR3 DNA is preserved here, 36 bases in frame from base 1. On the study overall, not on this receptor specifically: Because the study included a small number of donors, the genetic and exposure-history diversity represented was limited. Sharing across several donors was observed for around 5% of naive CD4, over 3% of naive CD8, around 2.5% of memory CD4, and about 0.4% of memory CD8 clonotypes. Naive subsets generally had larger estimated clonotype richness than memory subsets. Incomplete sequencing was indicated by rarefaction of sorted-subset datasets, despite the large sequencing depth. Compared with non-shared clonotypes, the clonotypes found in all four sorted-subset donors had higher generation probabilities. Sampling was restricted to blood, and TCR repertoires in tissue are likely to differ from TCR repertoires in blood. Pairwise subsampling indicated that sequencing depth was expected to affect the degree of clonotype sharing among donors.

The sequence came from a woman aged 25 to 45 in good health. Recombination linked TRBV27 to TRBJ1-2, with the D gene call left open. The specimen sequenced was naive CD4+ T cells sorted from blood. The cell subset or site label, as the study defines it: CD45RA+ positively selected. The bases are TGTGCGAGTGGCAGCCCCAACTATGGCTACACCTTC. Its amino acids are CASGSPNYGYTF.